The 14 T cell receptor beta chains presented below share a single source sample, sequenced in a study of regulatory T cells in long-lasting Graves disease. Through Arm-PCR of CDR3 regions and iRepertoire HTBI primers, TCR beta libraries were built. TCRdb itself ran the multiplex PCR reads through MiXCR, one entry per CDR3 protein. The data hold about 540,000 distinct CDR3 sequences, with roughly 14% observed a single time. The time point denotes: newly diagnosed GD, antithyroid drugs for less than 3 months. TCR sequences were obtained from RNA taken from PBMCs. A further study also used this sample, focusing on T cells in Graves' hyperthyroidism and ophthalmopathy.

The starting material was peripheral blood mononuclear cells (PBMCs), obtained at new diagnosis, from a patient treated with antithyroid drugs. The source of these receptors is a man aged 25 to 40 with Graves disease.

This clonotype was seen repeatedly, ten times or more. The CDR3 nucleotides are TGTGCCAGCAGGGACAGCTATCAGCCCCAGCATTTT. The encoded protein is CASRDSYQPQHF. J is TRBJ1-5 and V is TRBV6-1, with D possibly TRBD1 on 6 matching bases. V dropped 6 bases and J dropped 5 bases, with 8 bases sitting between them. CDR1 and CDR2 from the germline V gene are MNHNS and SASEGT. The CDR3 runs to 12 residues.

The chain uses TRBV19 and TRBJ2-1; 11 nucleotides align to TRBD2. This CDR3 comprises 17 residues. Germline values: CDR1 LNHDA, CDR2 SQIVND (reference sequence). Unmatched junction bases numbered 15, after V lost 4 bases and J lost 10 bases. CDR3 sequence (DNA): TGTGCCAGTAGTAGCTTATCCGGTAGCGGGAGGGCGCGAGAGCAGTTCTTC. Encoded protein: CASSSLSGSGRAREQFF.

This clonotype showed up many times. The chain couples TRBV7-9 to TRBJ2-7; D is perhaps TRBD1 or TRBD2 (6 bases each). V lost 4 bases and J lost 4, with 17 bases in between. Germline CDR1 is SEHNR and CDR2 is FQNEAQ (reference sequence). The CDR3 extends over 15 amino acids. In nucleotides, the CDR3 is TGTGCCAGCAGCTACGGAGGGGGTACCGGGTACGAGCAGTACTTC. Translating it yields CASSYGGGTGYEQYF.

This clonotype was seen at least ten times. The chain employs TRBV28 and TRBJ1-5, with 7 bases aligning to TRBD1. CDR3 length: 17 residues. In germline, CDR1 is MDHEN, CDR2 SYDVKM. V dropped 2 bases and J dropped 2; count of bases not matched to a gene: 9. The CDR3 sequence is CASSLVGTADGNQPQHF. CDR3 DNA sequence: TGTGCCAGCAGTTTAGTCGGGACAGCTGATGGCAATCAGCCCCAGCATTTT.

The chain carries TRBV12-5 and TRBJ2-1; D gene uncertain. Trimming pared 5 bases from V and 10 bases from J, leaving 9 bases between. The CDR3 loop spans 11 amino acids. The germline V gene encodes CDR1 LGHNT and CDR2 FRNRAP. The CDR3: CASGGPYEQFF. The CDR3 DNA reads TGTGCTAGTGGTGGTCCCTACGAGCAGTTCTTC. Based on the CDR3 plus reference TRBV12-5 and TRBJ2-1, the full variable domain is DARVTQTPRHKVTEMGQEVTMRCQPILGHNTVFWYRQTMMQGLELLAYFRNRAPLDDSGMPKDRFSAEMPDATLATLKIQPSEPRDSAVYFCASGGPYEQFFGPGTRLTVL.

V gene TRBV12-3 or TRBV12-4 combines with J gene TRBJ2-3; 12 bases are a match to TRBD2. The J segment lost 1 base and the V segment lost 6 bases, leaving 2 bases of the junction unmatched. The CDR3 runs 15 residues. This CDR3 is CASRLAGGGTDTQYF. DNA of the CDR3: TGTGCCAGCAGACTAGCGGGAGGTGGCACAGATACGCAGTATTTT.

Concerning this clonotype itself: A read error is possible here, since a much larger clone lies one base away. The DNA for the CDR3 is TGTGCCGGCAGTGAGGTAGGACAGGGGGTTAGGACTGAAGCTTTCTTT. Its protein is CAGSEVGQGVRTEAFF. The chain is built from TRBV28 and TRBJ1-1; 10 nucleotides agree with TRBD1. The CDR3 is 16 residues long. The V gene's germline CDR1 is MDHEN and CDR2 SYDVKM. The full variable domain, completed using reference TRBV28 and TRBJ1-1, is DVKVTQSSRYLVKRTGEKVFLECVQDMDHENMFWYRQDPGLGLRLIYFSYDVKMKEKGDIPEGYSVSREKKERFSLILESASTNQTSMYLCAGSEVGQGVRTEAFFGQGTRLTVV.

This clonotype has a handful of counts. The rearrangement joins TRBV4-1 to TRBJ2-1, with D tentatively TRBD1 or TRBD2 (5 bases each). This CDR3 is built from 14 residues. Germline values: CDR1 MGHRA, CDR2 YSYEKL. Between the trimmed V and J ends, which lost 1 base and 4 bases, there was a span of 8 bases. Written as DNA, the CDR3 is TGCGCCAGCAGCCAAGGGGGACGATACAATGAGCAGTTCTTC. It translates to CASSQGGRYNEQFF.

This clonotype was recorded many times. CDR3 in amino acids: CASSIDTGTGGFQPQHF. For the CDR3, the DNA is TGTGCCAGTAGTATAGATACCGGGACAGGGGGCTTTCAGCCCCAGCATTTT. The rearrangement uses TRBV19 and TRBJ1-5; 12 nucleotides align to TRBD1. J gave up 6 bases and V 0 bases, and 6 bases lay outside the gene matches. This CDR3 spans 17 amino acids. Germline CDR1 reads LNHDA; CDR2 reads SQIVND (reference sequence).

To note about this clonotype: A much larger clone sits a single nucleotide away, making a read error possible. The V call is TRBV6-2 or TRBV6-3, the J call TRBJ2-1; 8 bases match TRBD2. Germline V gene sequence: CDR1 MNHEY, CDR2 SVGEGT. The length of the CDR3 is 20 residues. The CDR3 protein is CASNYPRSSGRGESYNEQFF. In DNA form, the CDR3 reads TGTGCCAGCAATTACCCCCGGTCCTCCGGGAGGGGAGAATCCTACAATGAGCAGTTCTTC.

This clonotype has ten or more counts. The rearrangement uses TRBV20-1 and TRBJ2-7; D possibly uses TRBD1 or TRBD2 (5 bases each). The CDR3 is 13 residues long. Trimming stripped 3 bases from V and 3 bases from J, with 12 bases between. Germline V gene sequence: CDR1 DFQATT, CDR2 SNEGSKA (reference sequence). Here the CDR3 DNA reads TGCAGTGCTAGGGGGGACGGGGTCTACGAGCAGTACTTC. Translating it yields CSARGDGVYEQYF.

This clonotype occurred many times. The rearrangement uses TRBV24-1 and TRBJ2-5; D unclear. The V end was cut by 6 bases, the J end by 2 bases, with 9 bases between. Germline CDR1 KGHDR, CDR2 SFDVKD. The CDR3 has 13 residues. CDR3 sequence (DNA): TGTGCCACCAGTTTGGCAGCGCAAGAGACCCAGTACTTC. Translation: CATSLAAQETQYF.

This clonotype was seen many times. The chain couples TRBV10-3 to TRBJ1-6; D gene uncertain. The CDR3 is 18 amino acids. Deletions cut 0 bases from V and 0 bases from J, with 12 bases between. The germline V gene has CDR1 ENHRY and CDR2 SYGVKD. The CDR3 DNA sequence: TGTGCCATCAGTGAGTCAACAGCGGTAAACTCCTATAATTCACCCCTCCACTTT. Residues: CAISESTAVNSYNSPLHF.

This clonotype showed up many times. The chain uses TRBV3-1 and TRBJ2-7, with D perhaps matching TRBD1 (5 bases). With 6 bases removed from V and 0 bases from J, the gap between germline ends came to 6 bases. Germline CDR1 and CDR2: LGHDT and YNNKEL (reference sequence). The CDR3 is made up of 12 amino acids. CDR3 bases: TGTGCCAGCAGTCAGGGCTCCTACGAGCAGTACTTC. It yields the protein CASSQGSYEQYF.